The clone carrying this TCR beta chain showed up many times. The unsorted libraries originated from 2 million PBMCs kept at -80 C. 5'RACE employing 10-nucleotide random UMIs yielded the cDNA. TCRdb passed the 5' RACE reads through MiXCR, listing each CDR3 protein once. The sample consists of about 70,000 distinct CDR3 sequences, roughly 4.4% of them appearing once. The source of the sample is a study of neurological immune-mediated disorders. The overall study: Of about 34 multiple sclerosis patients, some 30 were relapsing-remitting and 3 secondary progressive.

Trimming left V 1 base short and J 0 bases short, with 16 bases between. Per the germline V gene, CDR1 is DFQATT and CDR2 is SNEGSKA (reference sequence). The CDR3 covers 17 residues. The source of this sequence is a woman in her 70s with multiple sclerosis. Sequencing was carried out using PBMCs. The rearrangement joins TRBV20-1 to TRBJ2-1; D remains unclear. As DNA, the CDR3 is TGCAGTGCTAGAGTGTCGCGACCTCCGAGCTCCTACAATGAGCAGTTCTTC. Its protein is CSARVSRPPSSYNEQFF.